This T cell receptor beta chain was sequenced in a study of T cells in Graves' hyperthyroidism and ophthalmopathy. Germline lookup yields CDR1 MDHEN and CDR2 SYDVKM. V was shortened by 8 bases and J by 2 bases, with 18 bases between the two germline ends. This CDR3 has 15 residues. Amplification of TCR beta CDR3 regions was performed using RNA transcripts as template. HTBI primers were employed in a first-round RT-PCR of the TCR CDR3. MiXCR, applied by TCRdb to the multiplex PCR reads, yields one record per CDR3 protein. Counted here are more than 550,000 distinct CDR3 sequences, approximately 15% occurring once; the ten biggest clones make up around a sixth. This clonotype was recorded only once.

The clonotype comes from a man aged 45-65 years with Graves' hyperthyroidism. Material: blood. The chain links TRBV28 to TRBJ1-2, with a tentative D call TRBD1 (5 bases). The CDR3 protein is CASPAPLPGNYGYTF. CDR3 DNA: TGTGCCAGCCCTGCCCCTCTACCAGGGAACTATGGCTACACCTTC.